This T cell receptor (beta chain) appears in the sequencing data of a study of blood T cell repertoires in COVID-19. Study-level background: Acute and convalescent COVID-19 specimens originated in the United States, Italy and Spain. The analysed material was cDNA or gDNA that came from T cells, B-cell-depleted T cells, or PBMCs.

Per the authors' pipeline: Quantification of nucleated cells was approximated via reference gene primer amplification. This table comes from immunoSEQ multiplex PCR, and its TCRdb copy is limited to in-frame clones, with some not included. That table gives V, J and clone size, and the DNA gave D and trimming. The sample yields 300,000 or so clones, around 87% seen once. V lost 3 bases to trimming and J lost 3 bases, with 8 bases between them. The CDR3 contains 14 residues. In germline, CDR1 is LNHDA, CDR2 SQIVND (reference sequence). This sequence originates from a woman aged 45 to 65 who had recovered from COVID-19. The chain has TRBV19 and TRBJ2-2; D remains ambiguous. Sequencing input: peripheral blood. Written as DNA, the CDR3 is TGTGCCAGTAGTATGCGCAGGTACACCGGGGAGCTGTTTTTT. Translating gives CASSMRRYTGELFF. Variable domain in full (rest from reference TRBV19 and TRBJ2-2): DGGITQSPKYLFRKEGQNVTLSCEQNLNHDAMYWYRQDPGQGLRLIYYSQIVNDFQKGDIAEGYSVSREKKESFPLTVTSAQKNPTAFYLCASSMRRYTGELFFGEGSRLTVL.